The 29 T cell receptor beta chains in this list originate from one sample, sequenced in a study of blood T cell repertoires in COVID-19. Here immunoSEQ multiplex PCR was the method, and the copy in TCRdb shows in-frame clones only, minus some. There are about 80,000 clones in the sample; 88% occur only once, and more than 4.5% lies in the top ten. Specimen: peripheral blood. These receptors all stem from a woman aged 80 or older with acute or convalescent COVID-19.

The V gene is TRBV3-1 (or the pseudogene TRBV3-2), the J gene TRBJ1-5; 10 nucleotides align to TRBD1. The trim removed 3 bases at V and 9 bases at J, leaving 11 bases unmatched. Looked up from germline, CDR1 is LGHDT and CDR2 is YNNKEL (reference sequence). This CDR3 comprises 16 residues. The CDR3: CASSQSGTGARRPQHF. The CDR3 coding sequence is TGTGCCAGCAGCCAGTCTGGGACAGGGGCTCGAAGGCCCCAGCATTTT.

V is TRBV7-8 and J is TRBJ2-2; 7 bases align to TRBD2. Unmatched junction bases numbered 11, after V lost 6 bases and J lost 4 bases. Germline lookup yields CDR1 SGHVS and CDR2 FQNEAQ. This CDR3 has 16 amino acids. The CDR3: CASRFRGGGVTGELFF. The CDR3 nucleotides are TGTGCCAGCAGGTTTCGTGGCGGGGGAGTCACCGGGGAGCTGTTTTTT.

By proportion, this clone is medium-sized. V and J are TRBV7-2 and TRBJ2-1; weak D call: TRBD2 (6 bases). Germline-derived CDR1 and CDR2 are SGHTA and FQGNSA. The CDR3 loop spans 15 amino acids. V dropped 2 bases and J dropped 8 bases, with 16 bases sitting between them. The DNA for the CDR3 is TGTGCCAGCAGCTTACGGGAGACTCCCCGGCATGAGCAGTTCTTC. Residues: CASSLRETPRHEQFF. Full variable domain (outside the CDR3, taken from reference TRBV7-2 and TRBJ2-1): GAGVSQSPSNKVTEKGKDVELRCDPISGHTALYWYRQSLGQGLEFLIYFQGNSAPDKSGLPSDRFSAERTGGSVSTLTIQRTQQEDSAVYLCASSLRETPRHEQFFGPGTRLTVL.

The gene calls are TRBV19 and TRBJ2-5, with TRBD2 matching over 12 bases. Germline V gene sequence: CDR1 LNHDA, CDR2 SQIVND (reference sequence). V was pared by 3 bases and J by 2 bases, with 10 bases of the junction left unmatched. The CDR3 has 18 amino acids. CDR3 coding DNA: TGTGCCAGTAGTATCACAATGGGACTAGCGGGCCTACAAGAGACCCAGTACTTC. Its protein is CASSITMGLAGLQETQYF.

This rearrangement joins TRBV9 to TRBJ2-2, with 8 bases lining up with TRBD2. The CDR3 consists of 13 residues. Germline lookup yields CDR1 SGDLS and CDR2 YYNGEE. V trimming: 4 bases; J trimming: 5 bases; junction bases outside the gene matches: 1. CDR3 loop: CASSREGTGELFF. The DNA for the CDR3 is TGTGCCAGCAGCCGGGAGGGTACCGGGGAGCTGTTTTTT.

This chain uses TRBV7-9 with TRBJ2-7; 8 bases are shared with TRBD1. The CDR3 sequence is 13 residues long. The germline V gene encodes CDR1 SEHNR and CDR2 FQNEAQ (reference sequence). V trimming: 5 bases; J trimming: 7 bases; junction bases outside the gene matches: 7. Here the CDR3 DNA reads TGTGCCAGCAGCCGACAGGGGCCGGGGGAGCAGTACTTC. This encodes CASSRQGPGEQYF.

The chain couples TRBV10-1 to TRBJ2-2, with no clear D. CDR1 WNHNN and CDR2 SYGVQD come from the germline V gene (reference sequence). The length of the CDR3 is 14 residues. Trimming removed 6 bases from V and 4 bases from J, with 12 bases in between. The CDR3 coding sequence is TGCGCCAGCAGCCCCCAGGCGTTCACCGGGGAGCTGTTTTTT. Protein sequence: CASSPQAFTGELFF.

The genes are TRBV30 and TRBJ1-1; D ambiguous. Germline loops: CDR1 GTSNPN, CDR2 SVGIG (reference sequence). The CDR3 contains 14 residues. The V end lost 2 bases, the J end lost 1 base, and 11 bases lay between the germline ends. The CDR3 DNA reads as TGTGCCTGGAGTCGACCAGACTGGAACACTGAAGCTTTCTTT. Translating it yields CAWSRPDWNTEAFF.

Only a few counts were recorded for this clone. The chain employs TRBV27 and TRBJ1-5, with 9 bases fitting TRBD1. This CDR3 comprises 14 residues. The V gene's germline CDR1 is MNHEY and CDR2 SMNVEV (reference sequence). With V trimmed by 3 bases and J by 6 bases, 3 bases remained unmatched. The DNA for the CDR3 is TGTGCCAGCAGTTTGGACAGGGGTGGTCAGCCCCAGCATTTT. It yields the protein CASSLDRGGQPQHF.

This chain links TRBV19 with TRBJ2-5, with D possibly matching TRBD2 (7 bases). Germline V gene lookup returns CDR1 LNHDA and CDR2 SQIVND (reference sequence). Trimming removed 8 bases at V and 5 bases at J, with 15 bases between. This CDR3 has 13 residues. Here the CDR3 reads CASGPGGRETQYF. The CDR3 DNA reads TGTGCCAGTGGTCCGGGGGGCAGGGAGACCCAGTACTTC.

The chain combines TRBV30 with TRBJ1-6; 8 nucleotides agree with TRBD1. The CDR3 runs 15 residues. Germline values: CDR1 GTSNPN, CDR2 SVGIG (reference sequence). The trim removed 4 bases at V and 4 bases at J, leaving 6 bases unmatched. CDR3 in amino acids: CAWKVTGGYNSPLHF. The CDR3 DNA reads TGTGCCTGGAAGGTAACAGGGGGATATAATTCACCCCTCCACTTT.

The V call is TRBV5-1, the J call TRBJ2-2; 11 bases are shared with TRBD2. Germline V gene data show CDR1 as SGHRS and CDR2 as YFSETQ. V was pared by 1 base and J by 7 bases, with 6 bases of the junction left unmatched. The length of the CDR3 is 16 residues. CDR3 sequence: CASSLSLAGGDGELFF. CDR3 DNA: TGCGCCAGCAGCTTGTCGCTAGCGGGAGGAGACGGGGAGCTGTTTTTT. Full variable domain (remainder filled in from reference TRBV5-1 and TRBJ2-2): KAGVTQTPRYLIKTRGQQVTLSCSPISGHRSVSWYQQTPGQGLQFLFEYFSETQRNKGNFPGRFSGRQFSNSRSEMNVSTLELGDSALYLCASSLSLAGGDGELFFGEGSRLTVL.

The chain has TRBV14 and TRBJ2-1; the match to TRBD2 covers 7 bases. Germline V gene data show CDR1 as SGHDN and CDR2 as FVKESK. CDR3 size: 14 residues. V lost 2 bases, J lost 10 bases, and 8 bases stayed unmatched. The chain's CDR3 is CASSQLGTIGEQFF. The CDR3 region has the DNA TGTGCCAGCAGCCAATTGGGGACTATCGGCGAGCAGTTCTTC.

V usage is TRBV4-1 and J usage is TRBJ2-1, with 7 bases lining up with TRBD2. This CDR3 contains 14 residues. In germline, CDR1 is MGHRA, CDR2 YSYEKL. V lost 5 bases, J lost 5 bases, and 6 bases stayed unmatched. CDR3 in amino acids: CASSMASGNNEQFF. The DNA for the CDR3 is TGCGCCAGCAGCATGGCTAGCGGAAACAATGAGCAGTTCTTC.

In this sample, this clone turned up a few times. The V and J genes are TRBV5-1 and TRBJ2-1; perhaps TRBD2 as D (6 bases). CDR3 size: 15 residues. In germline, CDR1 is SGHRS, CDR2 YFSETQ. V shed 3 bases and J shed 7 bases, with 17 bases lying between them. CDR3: CASSSDTSTRNEQFF. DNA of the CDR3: TGCGCCAGCAGCTCGGACACTTCGACTAGGAATGAGCAGTTCTTC.

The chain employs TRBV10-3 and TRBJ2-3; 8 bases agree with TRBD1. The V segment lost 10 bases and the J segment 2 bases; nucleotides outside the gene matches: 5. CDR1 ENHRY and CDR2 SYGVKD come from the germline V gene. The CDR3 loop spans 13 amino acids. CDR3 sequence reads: CATMGQDTDTQYF. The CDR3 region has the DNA TGTGCCACCATGGGACAGGACACAGATACGCAGTATTTT.

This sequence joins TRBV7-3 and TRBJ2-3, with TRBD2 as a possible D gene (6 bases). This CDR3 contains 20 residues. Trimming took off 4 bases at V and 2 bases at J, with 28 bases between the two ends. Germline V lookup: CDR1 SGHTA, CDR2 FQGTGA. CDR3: CASSSSRWRGVLNYTDTQYF. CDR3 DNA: TGTGCCAGCAGCTCATCGCGCTGGCGGGGAGTCTTAAACTACACAGATACGCAGTATTTT. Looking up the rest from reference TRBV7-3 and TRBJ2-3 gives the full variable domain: GAGVSQTPSNKVTEKGKYVELRCDPISGHTALYWYRQSLGQGPEFLIYFQGTGAADDSGLPNDRFFAVRPEGSVSTLKIQRTERGDSAVYLCASSSSRWRGVLNYTDTQYFGPGTRLTVL.

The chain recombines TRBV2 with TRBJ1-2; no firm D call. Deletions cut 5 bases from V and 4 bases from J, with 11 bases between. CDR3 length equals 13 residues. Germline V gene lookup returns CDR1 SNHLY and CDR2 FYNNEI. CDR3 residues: CASSSQLGYGYTF. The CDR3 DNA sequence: TGTGCCAGCAGTTCACAGCTTGGCTATGGCTACACCTTC.

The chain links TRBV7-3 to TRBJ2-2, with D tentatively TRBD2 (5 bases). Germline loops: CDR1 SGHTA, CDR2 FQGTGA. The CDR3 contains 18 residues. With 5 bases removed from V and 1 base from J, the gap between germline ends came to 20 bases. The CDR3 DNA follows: TGTGCCAGCAGCCCAAACCGGGGATTGGTTGAGAACACCGGGGAGCTGTTTTTT. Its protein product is CASSPNRGLVENTGELFF.

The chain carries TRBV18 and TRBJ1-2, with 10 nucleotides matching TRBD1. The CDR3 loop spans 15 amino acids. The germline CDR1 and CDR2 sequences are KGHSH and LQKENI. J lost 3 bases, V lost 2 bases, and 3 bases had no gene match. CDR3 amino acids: CASSPTDRGDYGYTF. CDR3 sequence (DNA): TGTGCCAGCTCACCAACGGACAGGGGGGACTATGGCTACACCTTC.

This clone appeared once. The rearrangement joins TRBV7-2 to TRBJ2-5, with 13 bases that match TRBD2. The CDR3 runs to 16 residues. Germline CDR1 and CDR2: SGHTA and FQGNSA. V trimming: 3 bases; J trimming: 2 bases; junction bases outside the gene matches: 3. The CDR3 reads CASSLTTSGGQETQYF. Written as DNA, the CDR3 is TGTGCCAGCAGCTTGACGACTAGCGGGGGGCAAGAGACCCAGTACTTC.

The CDR3 bases are TGTGCCAGCAGCCAAGTAGTCCAGGGACTAGCGGCCGGGGAGCTGTTTTTT. This gives the protein CASSQVVQGLAAGELFF. The genes are TRBV4-2 and TRBJ2-2, with TRBD2 identical over 11 bases. The length of the CDR3 is 17 residues. V lost 1 base to trimming and J lost 6 bases; unmatched junction nucleotides: 7. The germline CDR1 and CDR2 sequences are LGHNA and YNFKEQ.

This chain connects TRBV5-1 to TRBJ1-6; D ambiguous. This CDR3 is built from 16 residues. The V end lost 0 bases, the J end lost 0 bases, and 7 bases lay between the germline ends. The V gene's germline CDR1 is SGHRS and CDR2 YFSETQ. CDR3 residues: CASSLAGSSYNSPLHF. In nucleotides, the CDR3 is TGCGCCAGCAGCTTGGCGGGTAGCTCCTATAATTCACCCCTCCACTTT.

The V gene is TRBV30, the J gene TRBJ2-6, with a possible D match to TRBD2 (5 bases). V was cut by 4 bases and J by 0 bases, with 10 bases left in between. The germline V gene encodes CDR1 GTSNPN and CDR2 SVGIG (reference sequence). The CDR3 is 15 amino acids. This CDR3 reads CAWTTMSSGANVLTF. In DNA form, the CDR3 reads TGTGCCTGGACGACTATGAGCTCTGGGGCCAACGTCCTGACTTTC.

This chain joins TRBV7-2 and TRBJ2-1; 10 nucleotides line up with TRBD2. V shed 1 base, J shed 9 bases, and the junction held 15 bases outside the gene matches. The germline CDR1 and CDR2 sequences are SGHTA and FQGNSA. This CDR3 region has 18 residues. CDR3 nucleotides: TGTGCCAGCAGCTTAGTTGTACTAGCGGGAAGGAGGTTCACTGAGCAGTTCTTC. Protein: CASSLVVLAGRRFTEQFF.

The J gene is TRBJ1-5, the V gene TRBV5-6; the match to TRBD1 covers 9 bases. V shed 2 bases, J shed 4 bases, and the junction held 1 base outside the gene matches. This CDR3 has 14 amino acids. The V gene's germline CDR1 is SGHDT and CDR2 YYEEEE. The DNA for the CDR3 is TGTGCCAGCAGCTTCGGACAGGGGAATCAGCCCCAGCATTTT. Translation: CASSFGQGNQPQHF.

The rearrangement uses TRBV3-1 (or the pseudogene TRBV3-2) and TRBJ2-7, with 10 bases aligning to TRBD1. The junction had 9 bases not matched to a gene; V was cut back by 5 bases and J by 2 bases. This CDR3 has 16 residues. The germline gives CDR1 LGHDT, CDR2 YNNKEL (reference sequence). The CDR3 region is CASSARQGADPYEQYF. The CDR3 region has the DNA TGTGCCAGCAGCGCAAGACAGGGGGCGGACCCCTACGAGCAGTACTTC.

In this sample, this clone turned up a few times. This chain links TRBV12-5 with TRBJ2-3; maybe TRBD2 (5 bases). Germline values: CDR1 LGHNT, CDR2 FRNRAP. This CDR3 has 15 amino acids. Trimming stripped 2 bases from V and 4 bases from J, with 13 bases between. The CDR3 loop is CASGLSAGISDTQYF. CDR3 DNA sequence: TGTGCTAGTGGTTTGTCTGCCGGGATCTCAGATACGCAGTATTTT.

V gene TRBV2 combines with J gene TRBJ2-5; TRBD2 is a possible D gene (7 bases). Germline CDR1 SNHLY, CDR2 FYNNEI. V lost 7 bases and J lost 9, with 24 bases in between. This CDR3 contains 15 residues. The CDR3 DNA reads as TGTGCCAGCACCACGGGGGCGGGGGCTCCCCGTGCCCAGTACTTC. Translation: CASTTGAGAPRAQYF. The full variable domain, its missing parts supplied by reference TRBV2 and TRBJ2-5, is EPEVTQTPSHQVTQMGQEVILRCVPISNHLYFYWYRQILGQKVEFLVSFYNNEISEKSEIFDDQFSVERPDGSNFTLKIRSTKLEDSAMYFCASTTGAGAPRAQYFGPGTRLLVL.